What follows are 9 T cell receptor beta chains derived from one specimen sequenced in a study of T cell changes during pregnancy in multiple sclerosis. Assay used: immunoSEQ multiplex PCR; TCRdb lists only in-frame clones, some missing. Of fewer than 70,000 clones listed, 90% to 95% are singletons. The sequences come from CD8+ T cells from peripheral blood mononuclear cells, collected in the third trimester of pregnancy. The receptors shown here come from a female donor with multiple sclerosis, enrolled in a pregnancy study.

V is TRBV10-3 and J is TRBJ1-4, with no clear D. The germline V gene encodes CDR1 ENHRY and CDR2 SYGVKD. V dropped 5 bases and J dropped 0 bases, with 10 bases sitting between them. The CDR3 is 15 residues long. For the CDR3, the DNA is TGTGCCATCAGTAATACTTTTGCAACTAATGAAAAACTGTTTTTT. Translating it yields CAISNTFATNEKLFF.

This chain links TRBV6-5 with TRBJ2-1; 13 bases map to TRBD2. Germline lookup yields CDR1 MNHEY and CDR2 SVGAGI. V gave up 4 bases and J gave up 4 bases; unmatched junction bases: 4. The CDR3 is 16 residues long. The CDR3 here is CASSSGTSGAYNEQFF. CDR3 nucleotides: TGTGCCAGCAGTTCGGGGACTAGCGGGGCGTACAATGAGCAGTTCTTC.

The gene calls are TRBV5-4 and TRBJ2-7; 12 bases agree with TRBD2. The CDR3 runs 15 residues. From germline, CDR1 is SGHNT and CDR2 YYREEE (reference sequence). Trimming removed 0 bases from V and 7 bases from J; junction bases left unmatched: 5. In DNA form, the CDR3 reads TGTGCCAGCAGCTTGGGACTAGCGGGAGAAGGAGAGCAGTACTTC. Its translation: CASSLGLAGEGEQYF.

This chain connects TRBV4-1 to TRBJ1-1, with D perhaps TRBD1 (6 bases). CDR1 is MGHRA and CDR2 is YSYEKL in the germline V gene. The CDR3 runs to 13 residues. V shed 1 base and J shed 5 bases, with 8 bases lying between them. DNA for the CDR3: TGCGCCAGCAGCCAAGGCAGGGGTACTGAAGCTTTCTTT. Translation: CASSQGRGTEAFF.

V usage is TRBV7-9 and J usage is TRBJ2-7; 11 nucleotides align to TRBD2. This CDR3 region has 18 residues. Trimming cost V 0 bases and J 7 bases; bases outside gene matches: 14. Per the germline V gene, CDR1 is SEHNR and CDR2 is FQNEAQ (reference sequence). Here the CDR3 DNA reads TGTGCCAGCAGCTTAGCCTCCAGTACTAGCGGGAGTTGGGGAGAGCAGTACTTC. Encoded protein: CASSLASSTSGSWGEQYF.

This clone occurred once. The chain carries TRBV27 and TRBJ1-4; TRBD1 might be the D (6 bases). This CDR3 region has 18 residues. V lost 6 bases to trimming and J lost 1 base, with 21 bases between them. Germline V gene lookup returns CDR1 MNHEY and CDR2 SMNVEV (reference sequence). Written as DNA, the CDR3 is TGTGCCAGCAGACCCTCCGGACAGATTTGGGTAACTAATGAAAAACTGTTTTTT. It yields the protein CASRPSGQIWVTNEKLFF.

The rearrangement links TRBV6-1 to TRBJ2-1; possible D gene TRBD2, 6 bases. This CDR3 comprises 19 residues. Germline CDR1 MNHNS, CDR2 SASEGT. V gave up 3 bases and J gave up 0 bases, with 21 bases separating them. The CDR3 sequence: CASSDSLWEANHSYNEQFF. CDR3 DNA: TGTGCCAGCAGTGATTCTCTTTGGGAGGCTAACCACTCCTACAATGAGCAGTTCTTC.

The chain couples TRBV7-9 to TRBJ2-3, with D maybe TRBD2 (5 bases). This CDR3 contains 15 residues. From germline, CDR1 is SEHNR and CDR2 FQNEAQ (reference sequence). Trimming removed 5 bases from V and 0 bases from J, with 12 bases in between. The CDR3 bases are TGTGCCAGCAGCCCGACTACCCAAAGCACAGATACGCAGTATTTT. It specifies CASSPTTQSTDTQYF.

This chain connects TRBV4-2 to TRBJ2-7; 9 bases are shared with TRBD2. CDR1 and CDR2 (germline): LGHNA, YNFKEQ. V shed 4 bases and J 3 bases; nucleotides not matched to a gene: 7. The CDR3 length is 15 residues. In DNA form, the CDR3 reads TGTGCCAGCAGCCCCGGGACTAGCAGTGGCTACGAGCAGTACTTC. Encoded protein: CASSPGTSSGYEQYF.